The T cell receptor (beta chain) described here comes from a study of T cells in Graves' hyperthyroidism and ophthalmopathy. The CDR3 is 15 amino acids. Looked up from germline, CDR1 is MDHEN and CDR2 is SYDVKM. Graves' hyperthyroidism was deemed stable given no ophthalmopathy progression within 18 months. This clonotype was seen a handful of times. Its antigen remains unknown. The junction and the germline gene differ at one end; a read error may be behind it. Overall study results and limits: Most thyroid clonotypes expanded above 0.001 appeared in blood too.

RNA transcripts gave rise to amplified TCR beta CDR3 regions. Using the HTBI primer set, a first-round RT-PCR was run on the TCR CDR3. TCRdb re-analysed the multiplex PCR reads in MiXCR, keeping a single row per CDR3 protein. The sample lists 450,000 to 600,000 distinct CDR3 sequences, 14% occurring once. J is TRBJ1-6 and V is TRBV28, with TRBD1 matching over 7 bases. Sequenced: blood. The clonotype was recovered from a woman aged 40 to 50 with Graves' hyperthyroidism. DNA of the CDR3: TGTGCCTGCAGGGCCCCGGGACAGTATAATTCACCCCTCCACTTT. The encoded protein is CACRAPGQYNSPLHF.